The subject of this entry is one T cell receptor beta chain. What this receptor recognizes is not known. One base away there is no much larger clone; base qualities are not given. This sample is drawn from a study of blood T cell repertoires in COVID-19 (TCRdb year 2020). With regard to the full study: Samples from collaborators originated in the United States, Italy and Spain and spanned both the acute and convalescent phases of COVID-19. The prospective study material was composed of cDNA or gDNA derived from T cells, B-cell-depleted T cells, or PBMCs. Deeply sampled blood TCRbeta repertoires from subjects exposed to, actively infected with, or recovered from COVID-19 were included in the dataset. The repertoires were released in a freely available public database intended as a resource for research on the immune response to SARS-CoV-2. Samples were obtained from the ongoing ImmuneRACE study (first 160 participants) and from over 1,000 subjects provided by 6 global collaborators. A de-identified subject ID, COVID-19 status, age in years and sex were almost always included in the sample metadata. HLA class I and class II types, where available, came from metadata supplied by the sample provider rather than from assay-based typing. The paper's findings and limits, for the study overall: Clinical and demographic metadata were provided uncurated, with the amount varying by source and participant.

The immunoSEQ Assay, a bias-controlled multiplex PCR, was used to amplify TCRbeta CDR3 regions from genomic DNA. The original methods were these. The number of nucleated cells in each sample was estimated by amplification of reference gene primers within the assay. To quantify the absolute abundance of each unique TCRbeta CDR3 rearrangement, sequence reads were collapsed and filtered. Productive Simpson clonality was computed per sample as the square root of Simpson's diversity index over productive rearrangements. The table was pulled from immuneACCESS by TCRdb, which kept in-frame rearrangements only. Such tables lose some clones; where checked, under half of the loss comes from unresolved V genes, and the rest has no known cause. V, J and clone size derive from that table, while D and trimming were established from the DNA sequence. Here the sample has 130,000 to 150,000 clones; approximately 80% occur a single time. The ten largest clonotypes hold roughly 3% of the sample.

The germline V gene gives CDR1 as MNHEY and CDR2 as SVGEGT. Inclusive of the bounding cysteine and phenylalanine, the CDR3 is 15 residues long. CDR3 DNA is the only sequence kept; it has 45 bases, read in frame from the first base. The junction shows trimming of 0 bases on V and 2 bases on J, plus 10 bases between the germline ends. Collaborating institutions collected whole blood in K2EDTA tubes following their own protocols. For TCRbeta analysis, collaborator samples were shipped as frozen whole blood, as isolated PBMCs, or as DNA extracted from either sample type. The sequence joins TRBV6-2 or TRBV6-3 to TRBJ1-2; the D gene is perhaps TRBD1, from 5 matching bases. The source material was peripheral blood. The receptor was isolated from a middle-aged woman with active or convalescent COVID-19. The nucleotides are TGTGCCAGCAGTTACTCGCGGGGCGCCAACTATGGCTACACCTTC. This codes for CASSYSRGANYGYTF.